Described below is a single TCR beta chain sequence and its context. No antigen is known for it. This sample is part of a study of monozygotic twins with inflammatory bowel disease. The CDR3 is 17 residues long. In germline, CDR1 is LGHDT, CDR2 YNNKEL (reference sequence). An amount of 3500 ng of total RNA was used for each TCR library. After re-calling the 5' RACE reads, TCRdb lists one entry per CDR3 protein, DNA absent. This sample's table reports hundreds of thousands of distinct CDR3 sequences. The study's findings and limits: IBD patients showed reduced TCRbeta diversity (inverse Simpson) versus healthy co-twins. Repertoire likeness was no different across concordant and discordant twins, perhaps owing to restricted power.

The sequence came from a human donor with ulcerative colitis or Crohn's disease, or a healthy co-twin of an affected twin (not recorded which). Sequencing input: blood. The V gene is TRBV3-1, the J gene TRBJ1-2; TCRdb selects TRBD1, and the lack of DNA leaves this call unchecked. CDR3 sequence: CASSQDQAPEESYGYTF.